The clone carrying this T cell receptor beta chain was seen only a few times. The sample comes from a study of blood T cell repertoires in COVID-19. The data were produced by immunoSEQ multiplex PCR, yet TCRdb's version contains in-frame clones alone and is incomplete. The profile shows roughly 500,000 clones, roughly 85% of them singletons. Per germline, CDR1 KGHSH and CDR2 LQKENI. The CDR3 sequence is 13 residues long. V was pared by 2 bases and J by 1 base, with 5 bases between. The V and J genes are TRBV18 and TRBJ1-1; D gene uncertain. The specimen sequenced was peripheral blood. This sequence was found in a human donor in a cohort sampled during active COVID-19. The CDR3 DNA reads as TGTGCCAGCTCACCAGGCAGGAACACTGAAGCTTTCTTT. Protein product: CASSPGRNTEAFF.